These 23 T cell receptor beta chains came from one sample sequenced in a study of blood T cell repertoires in COVID-19. Sequencing used immunoSEQ multiplex PCR; TCRdb keeps in-frame clones, though not all of them. Of 190,000 or so clones in the sample, 86% were seen once. The material sequenced was PBMCs or T cells enriched from blood (not recorded which). These TCRs come from a woman between 25 and 40 years old who had been exposed to COVID-19.

V usage is TRBV7-8 and J usage is TRBJ2-1; TRBD2 matches at 13 bases. With 2 bases clipped from V and 5 bases from J, the junction kept 3 bases outside the gene matches. CDR1 is SGHVS, CDR2 FQNEAQ, per germline. This CDR3 has 16 amino acids. The CDR3 DNA sequence: TGTGCCAGCAGCTTAACTACTAGCGGGGGGGACAATGAGCAGTTCTTC. Its translation: CASSLTTSGGDNEQFF.

This chain uses TRBV18 with TRBJ1-2; 8 bases are a match to TRBD1. J was trimmed by 6 bases and V by 4 bases; bases with no gene match: 7. This CDR3 comprises 14 residues. Per germline, CDR1 KGHSH and CDR2 LQKENI. CDR3 sequence: CASSLLTGEDGYTF. The CDR3 coding sequence is TGTGCCAGCTCACTCCTGACAGGGGAGGATGGCTACACCTTC.

The J gene is TRBJ2-3, the V gene TRBV7-9; tentative D call: TRBD1 (6 bases). The CDR3 runs 12 residues. Trimming took off 8 bases at V and 4 bases at J, with 10 bases between the two ends. Germline values: CDR1 SEHNR, CDR2 FQNEAQ (reference sequence). In DNA, the CDR3 is TGTGCCAGCGCAGGGGTCGCAGATACGCAGTATTTT. Translation: CASAGVADTQYF.

V is TRBV12-3 or TRBV12-4 and J is TRBJ1-5; no clear D gene. The CDR3 is 13 residues long. Trimming left V 5 bases short and J 5 bases short, with 10 bases between. The CDR3 loop is CASSPNTDQPQHF. CDR3 coding DNA: TGTGCCAGCAGTCCGAACACAGATCAGCCCCAGCATTTT.

The V gene is TRBV11-2, the J gene TRBJ1-3; maybe TRBD1 (5 bases). The CDR3 covers 14 residues. Germline CDR1 and CDR2: SGHAT and FQNNGV. V was trimmed by 0 bases and J by 11 bases, leaving 14 bases between them. The DNA for the CDR3 is TGTGCCAGCAGCTTAGATAGACAGCCTTCGTCCATATATTTT. Translating it yields CASSLDRQPSSIYF.

This clone was seen only once. The chain combines TRBV30 with TRBJ2-1; no firm D call. The V gene's germline CDR1 is GTSNPN and CDR2 SVGIG (reference sequence). V lost 5 bases and J lost 8, with 19 bases in between. The CDR3 runs 14 residues. CDR3: CAWGVGVGVHEQFF. In DNA form, the CDR3 reads TGTGCCTGGGGGGTAGGTGTGGGCGTTCATGAGCAGTTCTTC.

V is TRBV3-1 (or the pseudogene TRBV3-2) and J is TRBJ2-3, with no clear D. Germline CDR1 LGHDT, CDR2 YNNKEL (reference sequence). The CDR3 loop spans 14 amino acids. V lost 4 bases and J lost 0, with 8 bases in between. The CDR3 DNA sequence: TGTGCCAGCAGCCCCGGGTACAGCACAGATACGCAGTATTTT. Translating gives CASSPGYSTDTQYF.

The CDR3 region is CASSLNYPGSYEQYF. Written as DNA, the CDR3 is TGTGCCAGCAGCTTGAATTACCCAGGGTCCTACGAGCAGTACTTC. The chain uses TRBV5-6 and TRBJ2-7; maybe TRBD1 (5 bases). The V end lost 1 base, the J end lost 1 base, and 12 bases lay between the germline ends. From germline, CDR1 is SGHDT and CDR2 YYEEEE. The CDR3 is 15 amino acids.

This sequence joins TRBV21-1 and TRBJ1-2; TRBD1 reflects the table's D call only, with no check against the DNA. TRBV21-1 is a recognized pseudogene. The CDR3 has 14 residues. The CDR3 DNA reads as TGTGCCATTTGGTGGGACAGGGAACTCCAGGGCTACACCTTC. Residues: CAIWWDRELQGYTF.

The chain recombines TRBV11-2 with TRBJ1-4, with 10 positions matching TRBD1. V shed 3 bases and J 7 bases; nucleotides not matched to a gene: 8. Germline-derived CDR1 and CDR2 are SGHAT and FQNNGV. This CDR3 is 16 amino acids long. Written as DNA, the CDR3 is TGTGCCAGCAGCTTCGGGACAGGGGTTAGCGGTGAAAAACTGTTTTTT. Encoded protein: CASSFGTGVSGEKLFF.

This chain uses TRBV29-1 with TRBJ1-5; no definite D call. The CDR3 consists of 11 residues. V lost 2 bases and J lost 11, with 10 bases in between. CDR1 SQVTM and CDR2 ANQGSEA come from the germline V gene. CDR3 region: CSVEIGRSQHF. The CDR3, as DNA: TGCAGCGTTGAAATTGGGAGGTCCCAGCATTTT. Filled out from reference TRBV29-1 and TRBJ1-5, the complete variable domain reads SAVISQKPSRDICQRGTSLTIQCQVDSQVTMMFWYRQQPGQSLTLIATANQGSEATYESGFVIDKFPISRPNLTFSTLTVSNMSPEDSSIYLCSVEIGRSQHFGDGTRLSIL.

This rearrangement joins TRBV19 to TRBJ2-1; D is possibly TRBD1 (5 bases). This CDR3 has 18 amino acids. The germline CDR1 and CDR2 sequences are LNHDA and SQIVND (reference sequence). Trimming took off 4 bases at V and 7 bases at J, with 26 bases between the two ends. CDR3: CASSRKGKGGSISNEQFF. The CDR3 bases are TGTGCCAGTAGTAGGAAGGGGAAAGGTGGGTCGATATCGAATGAGCAGTTCTTC.

The genes are TRBV9 and TRBJ1-1, with 10 bases fitting TRBD1. V dropped 4 bases and J dropped 4; count of bases not matched to a gene: 7. This CDR3 has 15 amino acids. CDR1 and CDR2 from the germline V gene are SGDLS and YYNGEE. Here the CDR3 DNA reads TGTGCCAGCAGCCTGGGACAGGGGTCGGGCACTGAAGCTTTCTTT. The encoded protein is CASSLGQGSGTEAFF.

The rearrangement joins TRBV5-1 to TRBJ2-1, with a possible D match to TRBD2 (5 bases). Between the trimmed V and J ends, which lost 4 bases and 8 bases, there was a span of 19 bases. Germline CDR1 reads SGHRS; CDR2 reads YFSETQ. The CDR3 length is 15 residues. Here the CDR3 reads CASSLVQDGGYEQFF. The CDR3 coding sequence is TGCGCCAGCAGCCTGGTGCAGGATGGAGGATATGAGCAGTTCTTC.

This rearrangement joins TRBV5-1 to TRBJ2-1; 7 bases match TRBD2. V gave up 6 bases and J gave up 4 bases; unmatched junction bases: 10. The CDR3 runs 15 residues. Germline V gene sequence: CDR1 SGHRS, CDR2 YFSETQ. The CDR3 DNA reads TGCGCCAGCACCGATTCGGGGGGTCCTTACAATGAGCAGTTCTTC. Its protein is CASTDSGGPYNEQFF.

The J gene is TRBJ2-2, the V gene TRBV3-1 (or the pseudogene TRBV3-2); D not resolved. V was trimmed by 2 bases and J by 5 bases, leaving 12 bases between them. CDR3 size: 15 residues. Per the germline V gene, CDR1 is LGHDT and CDR2 is YNNKEL (reference sequence). The CDR3 here is CASSQFEFLTGELFF. The CDR3 nucleotides read TGTGCCAGCAGCCAATTCGAGTTTCTAACCGGGGAGCTGTTTTTT.

The chain is built from TRBV29-1 and TRBJ1-2; TRBD1 agrees at 7 bases. Germline CDR1 SQVTM, CDR2 ANQGSEA. The CDR3 has 14 amino acids. V lost 4 bases and J lost 4; bases outside the gene matches: 9. The chain's CDR3 is CSVAHGTAIYGYTF. CDR3 nucleotides: TGCAGCGTTGCCCACGGGACAGCCATCTATGGCTACACCTTC.

On this clone: Other DNA sequences in this sample translate to the same CDR3. The chain recombines TRBV2 with TRBJ1-1, with D possibly TRBD1 on 5 matching bases. The CDR3 totals 13 residues. Germline CDR1 and CDR2: SNHLY and FYNNEI. V lost 4 bases and J 1 base, leaving 7 bases between the germline ends. The chain's CDR3 is CASSGQGNTEAFF. CDR3 bases: TGTGCCAGCAGTGGTCAGGGGAACACTGAAGCTTTCTTT.

This chain links TRBV9 with TRBJ1-2, with 7 bases fitting TRBD1. The V and J ends lost 6 bases and 0 bases, in that order; junction bases with no gene match: 8. The CDR3 sequence is 15 residues long. Germline CDR1 is SGDLS and CDR2 is YYNGEE. The CDR3 sequence is CASTTAGQANYGYTF. CDR3 coding DNA: TGTGCCAGCACCACCGCAGGACAGGCTAACTATGGCTACACCTTC.

The genes are TRBV14 and TRBJ2-3; 8 positions match TRBD2. The junction had 6 bases not matched to a gene; V was cut back by 5 bases and J by 2 bases. Germline CDR1 SGHDN, CDR2 FVKESK. This CDR3 is 15 amino acids long. CDR3 DNA: TGTGCCAGCAGCTCTGGACTAGCCTACACAGATACGCAGTATTTT. Its translation is CASSSGLAYTDTQYF. Filled out from reference TRBV14 and TRBJ2-3, the complete variable domain reads EAGVTQFPSHSVIEKGQTVTLRCDPISGHDNLYWYRRVMGKEIKFLLHFVKESKQDESGMPNNRFLAERTGGTYSTLKVQPAELEDSGVYFCASSSGLAYTDTQYFGPGTRLTVL.

This chain connects TRBV6-2 or TRBV6-3 to TRBJ2-6; TRBD1 might be the D (5 bases). Per the germline V gene, CDR1 is MNHEY and CDR2 is SVGEGT. The CDR3 totals 18 residues. V lost 5 bases, J lost 0 bases, and 17 bases lay in between. In DNA, the CDR3 is TGTGCCAGCAGTACCATCGGACAAGCCTACTCTGGGGCCAACGTCCTGACTTTC. It specifies CASSTIGQAYSGANVLTF.

The chain carries TRBV28 and TRBJ2-7; tentatively, D is TRBD1 (5 bases). This CDR3 comprises 13 residues. Germline V gene lookup returns CDR1 MDHEN and CDR2 SYDVKM. Trimming stripped 7 bases from V and 2 bases from J, with 12 bases between. The CDR3 bases are TGTGCCAGCAAGACAGCACCTCCCTACGAGCAGTACTTC. Its translation is CASKTAPPYEQYF. The full variable domain, rest sourced from reference TRBV28 and TRBJ2-7, is DVKVTQSSRYLVKRTGEKVFLECVQDMDHENMFWYRQDPGLGLRLIYFSYDVKMKEKGDIPEGYSVSREKKERFSLILESASTNQTSMYLCASKTAPPYEQYFGPGTRLTVT.

This clone appeared many times. The J gene is TRBJ2-7, the V gene TRBV5-4; 8 positions match TRBD2. J lost 7 bases, V lost 9 bases, and 12 bases had no gene match. The germline V gene has CDR1 SGHNT and CDR2 YYREEE (reference sequence). CDR3 length: 13 amino acids. CDR3 region: CATQALAGGEQYF. In DNA, the CDR3 is TGTGCCACCCAGGCCCTAGCGGGTGGGGAGCAGTACTTC.